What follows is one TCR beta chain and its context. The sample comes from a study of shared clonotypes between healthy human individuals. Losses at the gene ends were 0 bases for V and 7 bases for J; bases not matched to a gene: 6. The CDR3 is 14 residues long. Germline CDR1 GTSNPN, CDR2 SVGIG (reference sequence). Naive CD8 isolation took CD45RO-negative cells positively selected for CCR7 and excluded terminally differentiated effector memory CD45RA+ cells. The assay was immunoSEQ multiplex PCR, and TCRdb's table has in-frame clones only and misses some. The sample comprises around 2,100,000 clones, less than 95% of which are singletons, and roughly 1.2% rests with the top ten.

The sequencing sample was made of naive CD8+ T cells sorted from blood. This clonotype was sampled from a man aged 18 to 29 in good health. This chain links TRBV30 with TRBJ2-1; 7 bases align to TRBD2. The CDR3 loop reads CAWSVGGVRNEQFF. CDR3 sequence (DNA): TGTGCCTGGAGTGTGGGGGGGGTTAGGAATGAGCAGTTCTTC.